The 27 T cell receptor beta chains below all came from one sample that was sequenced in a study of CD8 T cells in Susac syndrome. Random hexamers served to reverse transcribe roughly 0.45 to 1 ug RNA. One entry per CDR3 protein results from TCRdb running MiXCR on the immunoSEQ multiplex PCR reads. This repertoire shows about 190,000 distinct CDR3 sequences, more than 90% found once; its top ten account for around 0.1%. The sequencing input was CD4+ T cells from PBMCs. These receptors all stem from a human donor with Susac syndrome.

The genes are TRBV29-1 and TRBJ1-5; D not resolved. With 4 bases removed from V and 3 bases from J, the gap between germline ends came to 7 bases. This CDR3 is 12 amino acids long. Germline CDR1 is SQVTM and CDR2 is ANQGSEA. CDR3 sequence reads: CSVVQINQPQHF. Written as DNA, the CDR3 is TGCAGCGTTGTACAAATCAATCAGCCCCAGCATTTT.

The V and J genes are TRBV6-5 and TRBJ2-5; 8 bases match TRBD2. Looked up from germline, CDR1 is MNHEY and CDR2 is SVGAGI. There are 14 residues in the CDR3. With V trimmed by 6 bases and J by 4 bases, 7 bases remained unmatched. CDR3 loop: CASSPAGGRETQYF. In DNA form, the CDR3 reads TGTGCCAGCAGCCCCGCGGGGGGCCGAGAGACCCAGTACTTC.

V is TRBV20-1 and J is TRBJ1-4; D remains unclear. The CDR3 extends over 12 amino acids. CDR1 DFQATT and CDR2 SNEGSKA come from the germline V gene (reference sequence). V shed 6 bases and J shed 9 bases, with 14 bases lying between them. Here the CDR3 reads CSAGRAGQKLFF. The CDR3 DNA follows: TGCAGTGCCGGAAGGGCAGGACAAAAACTGTTTTTT.

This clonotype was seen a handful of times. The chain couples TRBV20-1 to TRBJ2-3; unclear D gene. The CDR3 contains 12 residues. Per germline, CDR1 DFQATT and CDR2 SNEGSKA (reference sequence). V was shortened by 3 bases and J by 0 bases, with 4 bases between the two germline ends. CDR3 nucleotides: TGCAGTGCTAGGGGTAGCACAGATACGCAGTATTTT. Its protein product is CSARGSTDTQYF.

The CDR3 DNA sequence: TGCAGTGCTAGGGTCGACTACGAGCAGTACTTC. Amino acid sequence: CSARVDYEQYF. V and J are TRBV20-1 and TRBJ2-7; D is uncertain. V gave up 3 bases and J gave up 3 bases, with 6 bases separating them. CDR3 length: 11 amino acids. The germline V gene has CDR1 DFQATT and CDR2 SNEGSKA (reference sequence).

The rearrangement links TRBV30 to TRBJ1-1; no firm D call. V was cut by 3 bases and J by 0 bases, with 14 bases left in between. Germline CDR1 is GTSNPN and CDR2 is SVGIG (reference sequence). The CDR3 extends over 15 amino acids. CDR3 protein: CAWRVREIMNTEAFF. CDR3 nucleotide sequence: TGTGCCTGGAGGGTTAGGGAGATAATGAACACTGAAGCTTTCTTT.

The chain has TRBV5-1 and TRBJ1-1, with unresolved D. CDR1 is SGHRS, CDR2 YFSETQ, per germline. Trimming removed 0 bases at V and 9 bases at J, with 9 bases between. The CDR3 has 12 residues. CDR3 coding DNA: TGCGCCAGCAGCTTGGACGGACCTAAAGCTTTCTTT. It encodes CASSLDGPKAFF.

In nucleotides, the CDR3 is TGTGCCAGCTCACCAGTCGGCGTTTTGACCAAAAACATTCAGTACTTC. Protein: CASSPVGVLTKNIQYF. The V and J genes are TRBV18 and TRBJ2-4; D remains unclear. The CDR3 loop spans 16 amino acids. CDR1 and CDR2 from the germline V gene are KGHSH and LQKENI. V was trimmed by 2 bases and J by 2 bases, leaving 13 bases between them.

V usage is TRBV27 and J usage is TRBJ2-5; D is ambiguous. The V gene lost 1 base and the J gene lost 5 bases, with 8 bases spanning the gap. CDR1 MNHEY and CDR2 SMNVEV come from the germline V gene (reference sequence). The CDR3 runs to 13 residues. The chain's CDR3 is CASSLYIGETQYF. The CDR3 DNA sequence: TGTGCCAGCAGTTTATATATCGGGGAGACCCAGTACTTC.

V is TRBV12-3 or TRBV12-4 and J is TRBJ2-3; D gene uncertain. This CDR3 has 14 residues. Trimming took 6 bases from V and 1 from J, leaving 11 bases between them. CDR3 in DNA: TGTGCCAGCAGCTGGGGTGTCGGCACAGATACGCAGTATTTT. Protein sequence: CASSWGVGTDTQYF.

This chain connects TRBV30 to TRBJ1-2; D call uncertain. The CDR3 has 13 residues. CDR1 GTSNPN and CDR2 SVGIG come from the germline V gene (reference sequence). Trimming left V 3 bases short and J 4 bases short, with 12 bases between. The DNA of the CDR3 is TGTGCCTGGAGCGGACGTACGGGCTATGGCTACACCTTC. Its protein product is CAWSGRTGYGYTF. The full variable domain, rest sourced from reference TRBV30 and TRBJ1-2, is SQTIHQWPATLVQPVGSPLSLECTVEGTSNPNLYWYRQAAGRGLQLLFYSVGIGQISSEVPQNLSASRPQDRQFILSSKKLLLSDSGFYLCAWSGRTGYGYTFGSGTRLTVV.

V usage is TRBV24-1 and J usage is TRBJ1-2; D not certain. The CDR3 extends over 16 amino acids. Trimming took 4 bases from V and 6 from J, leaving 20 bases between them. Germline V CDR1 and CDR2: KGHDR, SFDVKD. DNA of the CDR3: TGTGCCACCAGTGACCTCTCCGCCCCCGGCTCCAATGGCTACACCTTC. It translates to CATSDLSAPGSNGYTF.

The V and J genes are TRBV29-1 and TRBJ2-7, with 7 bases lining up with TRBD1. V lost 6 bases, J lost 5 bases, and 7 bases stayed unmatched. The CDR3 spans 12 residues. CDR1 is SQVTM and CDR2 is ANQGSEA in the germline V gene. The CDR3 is CSVSGGGDEQYF. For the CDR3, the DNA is TGCAGCGTCTCAGGGGGTGGCGACGAGCAGTACTTC.

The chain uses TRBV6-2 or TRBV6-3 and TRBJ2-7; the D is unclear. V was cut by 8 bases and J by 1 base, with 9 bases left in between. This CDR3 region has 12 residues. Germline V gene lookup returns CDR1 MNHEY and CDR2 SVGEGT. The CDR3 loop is CASERGSYEQYF. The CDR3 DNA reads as TGTGCCAGCGAGCGTGGATCCTACGAGCAGTACTTC.

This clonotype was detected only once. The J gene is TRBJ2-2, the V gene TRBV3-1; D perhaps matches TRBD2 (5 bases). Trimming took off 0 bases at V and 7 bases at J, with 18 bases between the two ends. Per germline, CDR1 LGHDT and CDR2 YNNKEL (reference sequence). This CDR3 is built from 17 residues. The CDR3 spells CASSQDLASVYSGELFF. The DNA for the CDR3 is TGTGCCAGCAGCCAAGATCTAGCATCCGTCTATAGCGGGGAGCTGTTTTTT.

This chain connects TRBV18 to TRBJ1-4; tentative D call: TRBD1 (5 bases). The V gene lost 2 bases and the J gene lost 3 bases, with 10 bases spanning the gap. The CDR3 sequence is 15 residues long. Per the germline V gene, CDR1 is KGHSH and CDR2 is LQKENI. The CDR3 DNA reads TGTGCCAGCTCACCAGCGCGACAGTCTAATGAAAAACTGTTTTTT. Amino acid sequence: CASSPARQSNEKLFF.

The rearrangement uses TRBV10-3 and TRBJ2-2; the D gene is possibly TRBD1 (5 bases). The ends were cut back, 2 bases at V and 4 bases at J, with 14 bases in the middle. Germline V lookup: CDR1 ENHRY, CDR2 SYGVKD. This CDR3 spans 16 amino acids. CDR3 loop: CAISENPQQATGELFF. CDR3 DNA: TGTGCCATCAGTGAGAATCCCCAACAGGCCACCGGGGAGCTGTTTTTT.

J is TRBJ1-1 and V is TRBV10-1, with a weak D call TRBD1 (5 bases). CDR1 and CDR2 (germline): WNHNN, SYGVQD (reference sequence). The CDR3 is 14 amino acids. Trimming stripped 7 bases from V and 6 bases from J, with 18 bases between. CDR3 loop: CASTQSPRDAEAFF. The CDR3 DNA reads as TGCGCCAGCACCCAGTCTCCCAGGGACGCTGAAGCTTTCTTT.

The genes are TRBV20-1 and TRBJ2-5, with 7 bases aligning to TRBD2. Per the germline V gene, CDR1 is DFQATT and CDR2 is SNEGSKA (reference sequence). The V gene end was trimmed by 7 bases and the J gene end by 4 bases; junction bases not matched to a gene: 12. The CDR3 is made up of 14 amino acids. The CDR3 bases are TGCAGTGTTGAAGCGGGGCGGTTTTCAGAGACCCAGTACTTC. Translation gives CSVEAGRFSETQYF.

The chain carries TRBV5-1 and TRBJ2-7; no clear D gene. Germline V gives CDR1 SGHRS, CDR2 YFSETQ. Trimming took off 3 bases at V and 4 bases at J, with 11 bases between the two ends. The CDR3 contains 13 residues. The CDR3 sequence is CASSSNGIYEQYF. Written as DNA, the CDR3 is TGCGCCAGCAGCTCGAATGGGATTTACGAGCAGTACTTC.

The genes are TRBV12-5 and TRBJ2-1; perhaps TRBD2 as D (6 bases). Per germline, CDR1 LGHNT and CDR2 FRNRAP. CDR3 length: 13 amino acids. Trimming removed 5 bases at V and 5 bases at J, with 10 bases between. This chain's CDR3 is CASGRPGDNEQFF. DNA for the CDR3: TGTGCTAGTGGTCGCCCGGGGGACAATGAGCAGTTCTTC.

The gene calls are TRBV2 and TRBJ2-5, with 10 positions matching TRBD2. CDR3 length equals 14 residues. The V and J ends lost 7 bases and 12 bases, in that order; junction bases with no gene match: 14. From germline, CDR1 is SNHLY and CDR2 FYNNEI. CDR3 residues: CASKRTSGADGEYF. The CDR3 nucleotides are TGTGCCAGCAAGCGAACTAGCGGGGCCGACGGCGAGTACTTC.

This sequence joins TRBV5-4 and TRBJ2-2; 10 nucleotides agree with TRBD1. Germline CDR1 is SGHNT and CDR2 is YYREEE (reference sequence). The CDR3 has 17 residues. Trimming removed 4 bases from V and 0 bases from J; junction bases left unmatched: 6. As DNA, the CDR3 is TGTGCCAGCAGCAAAGGGACAGGGGCCACGAACACCGGGGAGCTGTTTTTT. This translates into CASSKGTGATNTGELFF.

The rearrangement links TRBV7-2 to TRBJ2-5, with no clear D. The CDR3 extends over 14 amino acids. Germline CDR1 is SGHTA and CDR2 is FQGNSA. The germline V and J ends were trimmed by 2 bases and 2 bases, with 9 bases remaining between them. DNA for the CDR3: TGTGCCAGCAGCTTAACCCACTCACAAGAGACCCAGTACTTC. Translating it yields CASSLTHSQETQYF.

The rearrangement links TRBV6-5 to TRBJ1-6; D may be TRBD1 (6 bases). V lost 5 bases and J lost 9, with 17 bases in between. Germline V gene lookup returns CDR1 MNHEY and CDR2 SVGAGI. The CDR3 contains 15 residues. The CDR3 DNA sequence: TGTGCCAGCAGTCCAACAGTCCTAGGGGGTTCACCCCTCCACTTT. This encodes CASSPTVLGGSPLHF.

Here the CDR3 DNA reads TGTGCCAGCAGCCAAGTGTTAGGGGGAGGTGGGGCCAACGTCCTGACTTTC. Amino acids: CASSQVLGGGGANVLTF. V and J are TRBV3-1 and TRBJ2-6, with D possibly being TRBD1 or TRBD2 (6 bases each). The V and J ends lost 1 base and 3 bases respectively, with 13 bases between them. Looked up from germline, CDR1 is LGHDT and CDR2 is YNNKEL (reference sequence). The CDR3 extends over 17 amino acids.

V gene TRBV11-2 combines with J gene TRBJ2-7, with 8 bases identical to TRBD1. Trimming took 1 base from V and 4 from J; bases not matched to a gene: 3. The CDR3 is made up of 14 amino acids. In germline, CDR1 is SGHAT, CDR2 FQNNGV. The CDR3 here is CASSLARGLYEQYF. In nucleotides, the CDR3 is TGTGCCAGCAGCTTAGCCAGGGGGCTGTACGAGCAGTACTTC.